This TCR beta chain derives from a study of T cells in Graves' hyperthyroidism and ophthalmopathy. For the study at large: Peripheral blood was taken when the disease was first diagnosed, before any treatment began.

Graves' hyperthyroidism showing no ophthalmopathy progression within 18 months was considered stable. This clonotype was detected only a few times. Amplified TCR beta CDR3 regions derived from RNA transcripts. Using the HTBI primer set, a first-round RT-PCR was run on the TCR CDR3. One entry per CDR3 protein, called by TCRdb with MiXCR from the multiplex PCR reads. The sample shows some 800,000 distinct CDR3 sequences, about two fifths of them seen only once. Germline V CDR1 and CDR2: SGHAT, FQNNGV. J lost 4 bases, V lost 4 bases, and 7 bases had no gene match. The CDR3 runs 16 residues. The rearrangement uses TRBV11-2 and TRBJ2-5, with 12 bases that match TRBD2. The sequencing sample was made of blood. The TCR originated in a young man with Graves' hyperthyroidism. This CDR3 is CASSSQTSGSLETQYF. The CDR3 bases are TGTGCCAGCAGCTCCCAGACTAGCGGGAGCCTAGAGACCCAGTACTTC.